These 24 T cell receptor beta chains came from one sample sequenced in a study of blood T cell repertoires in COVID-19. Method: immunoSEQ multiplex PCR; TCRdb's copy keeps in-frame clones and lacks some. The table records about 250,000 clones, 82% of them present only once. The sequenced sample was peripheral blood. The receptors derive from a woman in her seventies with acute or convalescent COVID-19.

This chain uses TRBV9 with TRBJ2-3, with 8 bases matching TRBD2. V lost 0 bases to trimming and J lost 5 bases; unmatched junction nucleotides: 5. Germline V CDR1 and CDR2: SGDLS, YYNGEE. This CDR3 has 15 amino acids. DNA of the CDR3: TGTGCCAGCAGCGTAGCGGGGGGGCTTAAAGATACGCAGTATTTT. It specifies CASSVAGGLKDTQYF.

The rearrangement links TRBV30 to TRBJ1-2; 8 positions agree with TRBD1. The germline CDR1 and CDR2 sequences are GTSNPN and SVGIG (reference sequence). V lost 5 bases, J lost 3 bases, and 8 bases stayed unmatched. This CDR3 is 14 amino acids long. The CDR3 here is CAWARQGTYYGYTF. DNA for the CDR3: TGTGCCTGGGCTAGACAGGGGACCTACTATGGCTACACCTTC.

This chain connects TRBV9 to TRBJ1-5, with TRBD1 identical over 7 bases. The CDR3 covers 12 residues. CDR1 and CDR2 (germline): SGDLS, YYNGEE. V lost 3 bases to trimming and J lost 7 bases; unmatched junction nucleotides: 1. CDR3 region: CASSEQGQPQHF. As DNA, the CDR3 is TGTGCCAGCAGCGAACAGGGGCAGCCCCAGCATTTT.

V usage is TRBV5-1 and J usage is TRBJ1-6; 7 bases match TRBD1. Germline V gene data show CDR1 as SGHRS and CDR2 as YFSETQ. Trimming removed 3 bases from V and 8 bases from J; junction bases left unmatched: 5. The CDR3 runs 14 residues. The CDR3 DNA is TGCGCCAGCAGCTCGACAGGGTTTTATTCACCCCTCCACTTT. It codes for CASSSTGFYSPLHF.

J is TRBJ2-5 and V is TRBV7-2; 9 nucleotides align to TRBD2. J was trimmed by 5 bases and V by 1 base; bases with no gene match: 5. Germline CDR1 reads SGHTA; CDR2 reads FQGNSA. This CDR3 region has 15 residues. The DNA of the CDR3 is TGTGCCAGCAGCTTAGGATCCCTAGCGGGGGAGACCCAGTACTTC. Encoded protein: CASSLGSLAGETQYF.

The CDR3 reads CASSLQGVDTEAFF. Written as DNA, the CDR3 is TGCGCCAGCAGCTTGCAGGGGGTGGACACTGAAGCTTTCTTT. The V call is TRBV5-1, the J call TRBJ1-1; 7 positions agree with TRBD1. Germline V gene sequence: CDR1 SGHRS, CDR2 YFSETQ. J gave up 3 bases and V 1 base, and 3 bases lay outside the gene matches. This CDR3 has 14 amino acids.

This CDR3 is CAWSPGSTDTQYF. For the CDR3, the DNA is TGTGCCTGGAGCCCGGGGTCCACAGATACGCAGTATTTT. The chain combines TRBV30 with TRBJ2-3, with D possibly TRBD2 on 5 matching bases. The germline V and J ends were trimmed by 3 bases and 2 bases, with 9 bases remaining between them. This CDR3 contains 13 residues. CDR1 is GTSNPN, CDR2 SVGIG, per germline (reference sequence).

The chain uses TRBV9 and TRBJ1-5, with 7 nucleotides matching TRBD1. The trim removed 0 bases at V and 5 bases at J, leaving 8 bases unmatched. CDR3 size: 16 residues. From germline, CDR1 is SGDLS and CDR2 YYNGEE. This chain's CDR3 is CASSVAGQETHQPQHF. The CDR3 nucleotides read TGTGCCAGCAGCGTAGCAGGACAGGAGACCCATCAGCCCCAGCATTTT.

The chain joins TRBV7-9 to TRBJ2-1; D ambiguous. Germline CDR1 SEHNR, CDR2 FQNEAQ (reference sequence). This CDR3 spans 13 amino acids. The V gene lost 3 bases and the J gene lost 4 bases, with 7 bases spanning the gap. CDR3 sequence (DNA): TGTGCCAGCAGCTTCAACTCTTACAATGAGCAGTTCTTC. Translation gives CASSFNSYNEQFF.

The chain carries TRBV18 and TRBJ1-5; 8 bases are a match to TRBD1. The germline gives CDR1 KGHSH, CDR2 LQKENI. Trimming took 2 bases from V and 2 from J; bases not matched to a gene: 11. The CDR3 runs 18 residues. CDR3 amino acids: CASSPGTGSPRGNQPQHF. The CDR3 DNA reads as TGTGCCAGCTCACCAGGGACAGGATCACCGAGGGGCAATCAGCCCCAGCATTTT.

DNA for the CDR3: TGTGCCAGAAGCCGTAGCGGGGGCGAACACAAAAACATTCAGTACTTC. Translated: CARSRSGGEHKNIQYF. The rearrangement uses TRBV5-3 and TRBJ2-4, with 9 bases aligning to TRBD2. TRBV5-3 is an open reading frame, and its role is uncertain. The CDR3 length is 16 residues. J lost 3 bases, V lost 4 bases, and 8 bases had no gene match.

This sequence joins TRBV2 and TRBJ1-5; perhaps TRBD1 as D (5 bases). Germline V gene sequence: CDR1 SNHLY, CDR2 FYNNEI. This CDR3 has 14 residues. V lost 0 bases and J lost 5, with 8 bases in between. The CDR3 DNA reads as TGTGCCAGCAGTGAAGCCCAGGGCGATCAGCCCCAGCATTTT. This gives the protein CASSEAQGDQPQHF.

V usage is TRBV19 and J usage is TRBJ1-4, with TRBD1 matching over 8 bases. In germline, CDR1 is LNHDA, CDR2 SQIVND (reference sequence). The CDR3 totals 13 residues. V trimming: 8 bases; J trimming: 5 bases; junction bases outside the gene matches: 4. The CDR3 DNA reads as TGTGCCAGTCGGACAGGGCCAAATGAAAAACTGTTTTTT. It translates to CASRTGPNEKLFF.

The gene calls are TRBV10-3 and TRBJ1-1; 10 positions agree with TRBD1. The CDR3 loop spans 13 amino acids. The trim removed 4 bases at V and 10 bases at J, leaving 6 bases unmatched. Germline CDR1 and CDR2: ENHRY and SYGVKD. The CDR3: CAISGGQGERAFF. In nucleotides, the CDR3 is TGTGCCATCAGTGGAGGACAGGGGGAAAGAGCTTTCTTT.

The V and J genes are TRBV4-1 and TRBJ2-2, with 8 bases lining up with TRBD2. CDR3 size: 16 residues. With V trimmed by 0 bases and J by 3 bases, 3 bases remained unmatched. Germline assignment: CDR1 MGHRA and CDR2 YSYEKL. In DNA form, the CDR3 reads TGCGCCAGCAGCCAAGAGAGCGGGGGATACACCGGGGAGCTGTTTTTT. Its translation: CASSQESGGYTGELFF.

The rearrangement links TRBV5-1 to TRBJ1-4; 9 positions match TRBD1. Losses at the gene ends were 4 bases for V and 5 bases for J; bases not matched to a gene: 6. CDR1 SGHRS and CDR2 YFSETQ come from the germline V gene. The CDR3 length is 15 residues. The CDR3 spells CASSTGGQGNEKLFF. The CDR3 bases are TGCGCCAGCAGCACCGGGGGACAGGGAAATGAAAAACTGTTTTTT.

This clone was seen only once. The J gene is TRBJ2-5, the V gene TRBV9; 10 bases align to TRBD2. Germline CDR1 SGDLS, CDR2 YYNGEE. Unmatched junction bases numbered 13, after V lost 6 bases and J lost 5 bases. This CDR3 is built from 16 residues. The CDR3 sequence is CASNRQSGGARETQYF. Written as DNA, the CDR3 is TGTGCCAGCAACCGACAAAGCGGGGGGGCCCGGGAGACCCAGTACTTC.

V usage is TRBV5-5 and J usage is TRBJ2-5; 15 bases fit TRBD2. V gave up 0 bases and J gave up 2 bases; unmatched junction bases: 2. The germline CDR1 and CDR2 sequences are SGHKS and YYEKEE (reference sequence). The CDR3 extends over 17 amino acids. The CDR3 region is CASSLGTSGGAQETQYF. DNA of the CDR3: TGTGCCAGCAGCTTGGGGACTAGCGGGGGGGCTCAAGAGACCCAGTACTTC.

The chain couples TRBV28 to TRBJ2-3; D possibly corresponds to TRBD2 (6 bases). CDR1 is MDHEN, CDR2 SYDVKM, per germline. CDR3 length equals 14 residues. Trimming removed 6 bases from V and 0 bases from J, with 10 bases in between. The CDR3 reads CASRPGVSTDTQYF. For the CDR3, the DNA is TGTGCCAGCAGACCGGGAGTTAGCACAGATACGCAGTATTTT.

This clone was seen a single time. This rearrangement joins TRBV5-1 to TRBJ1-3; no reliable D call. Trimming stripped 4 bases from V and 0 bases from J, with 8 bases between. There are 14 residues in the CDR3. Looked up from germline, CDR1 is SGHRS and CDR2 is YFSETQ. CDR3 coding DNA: TGCGCCAGCAGCCAACAGACCTCTGGAAACACCATATATTTT. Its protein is CASSQQTSGNTIYF.

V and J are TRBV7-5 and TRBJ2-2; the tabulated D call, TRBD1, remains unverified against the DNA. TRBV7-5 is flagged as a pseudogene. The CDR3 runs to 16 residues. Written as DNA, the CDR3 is TGTGCCAGCGTTGTGGAGACAGGGGCGAACACCGGGGAGCTGTTTTTT. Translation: CASVVETGANTGELFF.

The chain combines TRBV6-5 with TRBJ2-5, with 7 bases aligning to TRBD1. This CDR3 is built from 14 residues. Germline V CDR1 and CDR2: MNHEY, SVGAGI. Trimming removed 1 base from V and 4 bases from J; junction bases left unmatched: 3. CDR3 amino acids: CASSYLGGGETQYF. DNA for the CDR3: TGTGCCAGCAGTTACTTAGGGGGCGGAGAGACCCAGTACTTC.

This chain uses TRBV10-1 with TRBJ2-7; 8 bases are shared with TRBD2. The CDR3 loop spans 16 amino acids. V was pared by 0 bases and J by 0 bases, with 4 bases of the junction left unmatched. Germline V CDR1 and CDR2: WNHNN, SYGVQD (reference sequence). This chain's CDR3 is CASSESGGAFSYEQYF. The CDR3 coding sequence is TGCGCCAGCAGTGAGTCCGGGGGGGCATTCTCCTACGAGCAGTACTTC.

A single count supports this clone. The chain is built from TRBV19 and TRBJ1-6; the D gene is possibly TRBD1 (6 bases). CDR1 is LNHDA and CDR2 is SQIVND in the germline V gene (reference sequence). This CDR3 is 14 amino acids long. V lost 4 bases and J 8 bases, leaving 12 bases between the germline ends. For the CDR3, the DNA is TGTGCCAGTAGTAGACAGCGGGGGCATTCACCCCTCCACTTT. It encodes CASSRQRGHSPLHF. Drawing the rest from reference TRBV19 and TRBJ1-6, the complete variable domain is DGGITQSPKYLFRKEGQNVTLSCEQNLNHDAMYWYRQDPGQGLRLIYYSQIVNDFQKGDIAEGYSVSREKKESFPLTVTSAQKNPTAFYLCASSRQRGHSPLHFGNGTRLTVT.